This TCR beta chain was documented in a study of CXCR3-negative and CXCR3-positive naive CD8 T cells. In the study overall: The total count of TRB reads reached about 135 million, and each library contributed about 1.5 +/- 0.3 million. General observations from the study: Naive cells with CXCR3 showed TRB CDR3s that were more hydrophobic than those in CXCR3-negative naive cells. In both naive subsets diversity was comparably high, whereas memory CD8+ cells showed much lower diversity. TCR strength was inferred from TRB CDR3 properties, while surface CD5 was comparable between naive subsets.

To note about this clonotype: Its antigen is unidentified.

The CDR3 has 14 amino acids. CDR1 and CDR2 from the germline V gene are SEHNR and FQNEAQ (reference sequence). The study made its TRB cDNA libraries by 5' RACE, adding UMI labels. TCRdb re-called the 5' RACE reads and catalogs CDR3 proteins one per entry, DNA excluded. The sample data list roughly 110,000 distinct CDR3 sequences. Naive CD8+ T lymphocytes were specified as CD45RO-CCR7+CD27+CD95-. This chain uses TRBV7-9 with TRBJ1-1; TCRdb calls TRBD1, which cannot be checked without DNA. This sequence originates from a human donor in good health. Some clones in this sample may be carry-over from other donors' samples. Sequenced: naive CXCR3+ CD8+ T cells from blood. The sample's subset: CD45RO-CCR7+CD27+CD95- naive CD8+ T cells expressing CXCR3 (TNR3+). The chain's CDR3 is CASSPRDRATEAFF.